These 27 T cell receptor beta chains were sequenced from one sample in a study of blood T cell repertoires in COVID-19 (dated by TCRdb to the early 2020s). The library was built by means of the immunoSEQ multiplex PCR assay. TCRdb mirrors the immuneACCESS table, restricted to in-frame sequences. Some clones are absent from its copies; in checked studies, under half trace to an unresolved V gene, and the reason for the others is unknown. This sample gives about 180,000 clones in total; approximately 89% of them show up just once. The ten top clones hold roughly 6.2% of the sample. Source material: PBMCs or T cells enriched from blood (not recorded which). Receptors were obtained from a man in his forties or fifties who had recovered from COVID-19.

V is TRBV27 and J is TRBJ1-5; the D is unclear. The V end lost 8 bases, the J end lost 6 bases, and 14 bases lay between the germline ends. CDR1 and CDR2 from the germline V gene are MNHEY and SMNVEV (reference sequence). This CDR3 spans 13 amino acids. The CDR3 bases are TGTGCCAGCGCCCGGGATACACGTCAGCCCCAGCATTTT. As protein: CASARDTRQPQHF.

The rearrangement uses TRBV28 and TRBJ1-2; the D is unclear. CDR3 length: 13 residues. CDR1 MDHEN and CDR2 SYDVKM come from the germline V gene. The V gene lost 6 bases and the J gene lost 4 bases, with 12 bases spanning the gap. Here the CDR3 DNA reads TGTGCCAGCAGGCAACAGCTTCGCTATGGCTACACCTTC. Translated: CASRQQLRYGYTF.

The CDR3 nucleotides read TGTGCCAGCAGACCCGACAGGGGCCAAGGCTACACCTTC. This translates into CASRPDRGQGYTF. The chain carries TRBV3-1 (or the pseudogene TRBV3-2) and TRBJ1-2, with TRBD1 matching over 8 bases. The CDR3 sequence is 13 residues long. Germline V gives CDR1 LGHDT, CDR2 YNNKEL (reference sequence). The junction had 8 bases not matched to a gene; V was cut back by 6 bases and J by 8 bases.

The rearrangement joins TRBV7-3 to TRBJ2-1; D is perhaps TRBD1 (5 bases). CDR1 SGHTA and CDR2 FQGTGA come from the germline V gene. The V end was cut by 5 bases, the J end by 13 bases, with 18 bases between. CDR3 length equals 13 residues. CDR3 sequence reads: CASSPAQGGLQFF. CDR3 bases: TGTGCCAGCAGCCCTGCGCAGGGCGGCCTTCAGTTCTTC.

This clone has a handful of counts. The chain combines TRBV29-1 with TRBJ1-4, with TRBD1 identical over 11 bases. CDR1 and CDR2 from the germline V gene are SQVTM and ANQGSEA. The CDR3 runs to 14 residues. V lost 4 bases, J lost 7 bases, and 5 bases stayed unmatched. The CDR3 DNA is TGCAGCGTTGGGTACGGGACAGGGGGTGAAAAACTGTTTTTT. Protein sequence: CSVGYGTGGEKLFF.

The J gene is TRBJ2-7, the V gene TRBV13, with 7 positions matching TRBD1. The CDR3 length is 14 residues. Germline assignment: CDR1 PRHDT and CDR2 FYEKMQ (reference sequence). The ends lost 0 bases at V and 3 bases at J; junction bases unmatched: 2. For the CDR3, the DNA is TGTGCCAGCAGCTTAGGAGCAGGGGGCTACGAGCAGTACTTC. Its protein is CASSLGAGGYEQYF.

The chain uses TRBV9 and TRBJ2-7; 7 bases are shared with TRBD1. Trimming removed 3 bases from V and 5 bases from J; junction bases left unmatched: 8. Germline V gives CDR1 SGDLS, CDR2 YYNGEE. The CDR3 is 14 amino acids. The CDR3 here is CASSARDSFHEQYF. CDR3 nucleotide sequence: TGTGCCAGCAGCGCTCGGGACAGCTTCCACGAGCAGTACTTC.

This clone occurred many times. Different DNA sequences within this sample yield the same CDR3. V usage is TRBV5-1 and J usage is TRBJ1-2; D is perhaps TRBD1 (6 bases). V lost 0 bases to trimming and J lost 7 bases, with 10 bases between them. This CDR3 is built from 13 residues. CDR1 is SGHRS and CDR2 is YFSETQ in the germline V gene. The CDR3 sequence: CASSLEQGSGYTF. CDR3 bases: TGCGCCAGCAGCTTGGAACAGGGTTCTGGCTACACCTTC. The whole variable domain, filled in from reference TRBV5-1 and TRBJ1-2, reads KAGVTQTPRYLIKTRGQQVTLSCSPISGHRSVSWYQQTPGQGLQFLFEYFSETQRNKGNFPGRFSGRQFSNSRSEMNVSTLELGDSALYLCASSLEQGSGYTFGSGTRLTVV.

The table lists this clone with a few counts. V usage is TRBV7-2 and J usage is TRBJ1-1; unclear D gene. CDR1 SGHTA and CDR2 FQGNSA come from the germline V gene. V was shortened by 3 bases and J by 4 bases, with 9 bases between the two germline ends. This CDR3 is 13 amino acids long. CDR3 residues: CASSFGMGTEAFF. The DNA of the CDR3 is TGTGCCAGCAGCTTCGGGATGGGCACTGAAGCTTTCTTT.

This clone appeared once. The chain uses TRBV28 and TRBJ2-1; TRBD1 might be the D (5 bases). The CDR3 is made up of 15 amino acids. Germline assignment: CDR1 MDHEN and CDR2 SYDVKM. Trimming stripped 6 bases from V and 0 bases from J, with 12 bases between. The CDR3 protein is CASSLRESSYNEQFF. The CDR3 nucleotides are TGTGCCAGCAGCCTCAGGGAAAGCTCCTACAATGAGCAGTTCTTC.

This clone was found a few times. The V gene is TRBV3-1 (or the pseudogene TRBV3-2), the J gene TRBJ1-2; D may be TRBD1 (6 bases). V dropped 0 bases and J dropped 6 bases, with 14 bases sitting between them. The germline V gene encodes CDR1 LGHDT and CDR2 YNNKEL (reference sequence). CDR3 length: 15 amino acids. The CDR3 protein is CASSQEWDKGDGYTF. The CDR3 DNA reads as TGTGCCAGCAGCCAAGAATGGGACAAAGGGGATGGCTACACCTTC.

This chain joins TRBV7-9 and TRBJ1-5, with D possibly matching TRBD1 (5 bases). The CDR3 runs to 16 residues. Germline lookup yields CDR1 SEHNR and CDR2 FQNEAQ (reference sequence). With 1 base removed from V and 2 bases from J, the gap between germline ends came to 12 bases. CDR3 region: CASSLVGADGNQPQHF. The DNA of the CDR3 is TGTGCCAGCAGCTTAGTAGGGGCAGATGGCAATCAGCCCCAGCATTTT.

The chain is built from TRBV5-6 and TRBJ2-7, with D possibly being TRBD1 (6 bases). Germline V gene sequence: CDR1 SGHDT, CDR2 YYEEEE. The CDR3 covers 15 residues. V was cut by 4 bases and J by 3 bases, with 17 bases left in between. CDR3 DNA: TGTGCCAGCAGCCTTGGAGGAAGAGGGGGCTACGAGCAGTACTTC. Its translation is CASSLGGRGGYEQYF.

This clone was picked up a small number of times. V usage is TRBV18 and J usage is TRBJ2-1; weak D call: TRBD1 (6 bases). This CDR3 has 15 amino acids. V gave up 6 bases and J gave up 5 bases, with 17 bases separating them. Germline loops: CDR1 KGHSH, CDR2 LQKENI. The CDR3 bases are TGTGCCAGCTCTCCTACTACAGGGTGGGACAATGAGCAGTTCTTC. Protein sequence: CASSPTTGWDNEQFF. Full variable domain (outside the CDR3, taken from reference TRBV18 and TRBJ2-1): NAGVMQNPRHLVRRRGQEARLRCSPMKGHSHVYWYRQLPEEGLKFMVYLQKENIIDESGMPKERFSAEFPKEGPSILRIQQVVRGDSAAYFCASSPTTGWDNEQFFGPGTRLTVL.

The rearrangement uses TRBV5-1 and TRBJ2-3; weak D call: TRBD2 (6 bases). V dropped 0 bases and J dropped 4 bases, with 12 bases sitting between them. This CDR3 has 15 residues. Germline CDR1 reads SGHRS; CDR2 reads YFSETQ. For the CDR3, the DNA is TGCGCCAGCAGCTTGGTGGCGGGGTCCGCAGATACGCAGTATTTT. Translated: CASSLVAGSADTQYF.

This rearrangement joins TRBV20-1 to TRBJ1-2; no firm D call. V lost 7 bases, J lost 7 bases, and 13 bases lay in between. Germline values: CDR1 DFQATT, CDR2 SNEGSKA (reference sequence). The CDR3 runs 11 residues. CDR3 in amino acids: CSGGSGAGYTF. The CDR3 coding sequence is TGCAGTGGAGGCAGTGGAGCTGGCTACACCTTC.

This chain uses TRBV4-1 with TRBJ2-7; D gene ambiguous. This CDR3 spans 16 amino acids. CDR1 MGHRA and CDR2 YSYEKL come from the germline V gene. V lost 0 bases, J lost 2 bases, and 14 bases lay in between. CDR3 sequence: CASSQDGQRTTYEQYF. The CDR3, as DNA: TGCGCCAGCAGCCAAGATGGTCAGCGTACAACCTACGAGCAGTACTTC.

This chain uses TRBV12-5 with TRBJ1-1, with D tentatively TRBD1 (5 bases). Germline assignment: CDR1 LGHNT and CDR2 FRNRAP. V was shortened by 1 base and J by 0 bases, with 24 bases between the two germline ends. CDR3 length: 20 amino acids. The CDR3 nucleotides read TGTGCTAGTGGTTTGGACGGTAAGGCCCTCAGGGATACATTGAACACTGAAGCTTTCTTT. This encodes CASGLDGKALRDTLNTEAFF.

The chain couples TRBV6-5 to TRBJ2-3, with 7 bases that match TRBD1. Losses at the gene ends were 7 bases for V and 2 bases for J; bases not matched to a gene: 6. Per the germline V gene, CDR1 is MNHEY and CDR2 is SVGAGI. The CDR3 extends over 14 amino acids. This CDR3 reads CASILRGPTDTQYF. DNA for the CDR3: TGTGCCAGCATTTTAAGGGGGCCCACAGATACGCAGTATTTT.

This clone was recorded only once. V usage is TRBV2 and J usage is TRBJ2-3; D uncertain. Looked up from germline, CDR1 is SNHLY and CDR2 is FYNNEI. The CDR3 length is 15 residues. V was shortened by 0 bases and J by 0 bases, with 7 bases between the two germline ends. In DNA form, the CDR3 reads TGTGCCAGCAGTGAAGCTCGTACTAGCACAGATACGCAGTATTTT. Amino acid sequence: CASSEARTSTDTQYF.

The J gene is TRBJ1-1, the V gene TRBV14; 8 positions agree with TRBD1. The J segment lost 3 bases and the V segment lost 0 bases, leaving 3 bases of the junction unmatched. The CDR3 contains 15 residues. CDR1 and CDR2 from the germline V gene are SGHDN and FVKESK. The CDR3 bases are TGTGCCAGCAGCCAAGAGGCAGGGGGCTACACTGAAGCTTTCTTT. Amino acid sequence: CASSQEAGGYTEAFF.

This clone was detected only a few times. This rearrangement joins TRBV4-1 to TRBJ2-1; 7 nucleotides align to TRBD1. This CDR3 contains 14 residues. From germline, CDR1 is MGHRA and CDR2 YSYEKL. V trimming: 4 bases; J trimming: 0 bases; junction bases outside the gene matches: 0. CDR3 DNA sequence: TGCGCCAGCAGCCGGGACAGCTCCTACAATGAGCAGTTCTTC. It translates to CASSRDSSYNEQFF.

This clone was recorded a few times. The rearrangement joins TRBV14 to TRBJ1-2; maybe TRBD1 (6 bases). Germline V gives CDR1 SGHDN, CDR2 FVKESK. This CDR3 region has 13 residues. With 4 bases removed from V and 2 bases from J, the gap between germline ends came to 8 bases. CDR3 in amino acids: CASSRTANYGYTF. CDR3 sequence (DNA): TGTGCCAGCAGCCGGACAGCCAACTATGGCTACACCTTC.

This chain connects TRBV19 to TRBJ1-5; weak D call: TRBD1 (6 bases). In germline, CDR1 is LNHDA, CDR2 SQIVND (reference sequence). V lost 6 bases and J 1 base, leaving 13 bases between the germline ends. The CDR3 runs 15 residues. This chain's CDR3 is CASSPPDRSNQPQHF. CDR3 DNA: TGTGCCAGTAGCCCTCCCGACAGGAGCAATCAGCCCCAGCATTTT.

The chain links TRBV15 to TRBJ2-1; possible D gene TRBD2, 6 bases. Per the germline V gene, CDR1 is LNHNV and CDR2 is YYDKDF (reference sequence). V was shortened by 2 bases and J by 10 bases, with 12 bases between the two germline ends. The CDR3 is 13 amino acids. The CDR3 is CATSRSSGGEQFF. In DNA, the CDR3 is TGTGCCACCAGCAGATCATCCGGAGGGGAGCAGTTCTTC.

CDR3 DNA sequence: TGTGCCAGCAGCTTAGTTGGGGGGGACAGGTACGAGCAGTACTTC. It codes for CASSLVGGDRYEQYF. The rearrangement joins TRBV7-9 to TRBJ2-7, with D possibly TRBD1 on 8 matching bases. The germline V gene has CDR1 SEHNR and CDR2 FQNEAQ (reference sequence). The CDR3 has 15 amino acids. V was pared by 1 base and J by 4 bases, with 14 bases between.

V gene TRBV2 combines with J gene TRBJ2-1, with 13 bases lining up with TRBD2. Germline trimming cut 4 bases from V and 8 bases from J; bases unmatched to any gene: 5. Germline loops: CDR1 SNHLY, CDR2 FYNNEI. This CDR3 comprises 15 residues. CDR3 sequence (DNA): TGTGCCAGCAGTGGGACTAGCGGGAGTTTCCATGAGCAGTTCTTC. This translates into CASSGTSGSFHEQFF.